The clone carrying this T cell receptor (beta chain) was detected only a few times. Its specificity is unknown. Per germline, CDR1 SQVTM and CDR2 ANQGSEA. The CDR3 has 12 residues. V was pared by 7 bases and J by 4 bases, with 13 bases between. Researchers took RNA transcripts and amplified the TCR beta CDR3 regions from them. Using the HTBI primer set, a first-round RT-PCR was run on the TCR CDR3. TCRdb recomputed calls from the multiplex PCR reads with MiXCR, one row per CDR3 protein. The sample has more than 550,000 distinct CDR3 sequences; under 20% are singletons. This sample was taken from a study of T cells in Graves' hyperthyroidism and ophthalmopathy. The patients, who ranged from 18 to 65 in age, presented with newly diagnosed hyperthyroidism lasting under 2 months. Thyroid ultrasound, orbital computed tomography, clinical symptoms, and serum thyroxine and TRAb underpinned diagnoses. Predating any ophthalmopathy symptoms, the blood sample was taken at first hyperthyroidism diagnosis.

General study results and limits: In the analysis, a 13 V-J model separated ophthalmopathy from stable hyperthyroidism.

The sequencing sample was made of blood. The V and J genes are TRBV29-1 and TRBJ1-1, with D possibly being TRBD1 (6 bases). This TCR came from a woman between 50 and 59 years old with Graves' hyperthyroidism that later progressed to Graves' ophthalmopathy. Written as DNA, the CDR3 is TGCAGCGCCCAGGGGCCGGGCACTGAAGCTTTCTTT. As protein: CSAQGPGTEAFF.